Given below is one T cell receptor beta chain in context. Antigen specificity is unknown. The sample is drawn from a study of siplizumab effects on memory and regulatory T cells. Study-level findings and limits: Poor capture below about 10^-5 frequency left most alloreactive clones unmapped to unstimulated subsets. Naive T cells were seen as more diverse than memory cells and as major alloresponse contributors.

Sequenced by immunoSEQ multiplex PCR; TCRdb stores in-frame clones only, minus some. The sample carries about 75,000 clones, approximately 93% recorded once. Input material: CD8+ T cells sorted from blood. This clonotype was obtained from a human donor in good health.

The CDR3 DNA sequence: TGCGCCAGCAGTCAGCGCCCGGGGGTCGGGTACAATGAGCAGTTCTTC. Residues: CASSQRPGVGYNEQFF. This chain links TRBV23-1 with TRBJ2-1; possibly TRBD2 for D (6 bases). TRBV23-1 falls under the ORF class, with uncertain function. This CDR3 is 16 amino acids long. The ends were cut back, 3 bases at V and 4 bases at J, with 16 bases in the middle.